One sample yielded the 3 T cell receptor beta chains listed below, sequenced in a study of cytomegalovirus exposure and HLA in healthy donors. The PCR used 60 Vbeta and 13 Jbeta primers. Profiling relied on immunoSEQ multiplex PCR, and the TCRdb table lists in-frame clones only, not all of them. The sample includes about 130,000 clones, about 76% seen only once; the top ten take 0.7%. Sequencing was carried out using PBMCs. The receptors shown here come from a man between 18 and 35 years old in good health and CMV-seronegative.

The chain recombines TRBV15 with TRBJ1-4, with 9 bases lining up with TRBD1. After removal of 1 base from V and 8 bases from J, the junction contained 5 bases not matched to a gene. Per the germline V gene, CDR1 is LNHNV and CDR2 is YYDKDF (reference sequence). The CDR3 runs 15 residues. For the CDR3, the DNA is TGTGCCACCAGCAGAGCCGGGACAGGGAACGAAAAACTGTTTTTT. It codes for CATSRAGTGNEKLFF.

The chain recombines TRBV7-9 with TRBJ2-7; possible D gene TRBD1, 6 bases. V gave up 1 base and J gave up 9 bases, with 10 bases separating them. Germline V gene sequence: CDR1 SEHNR, CDR2 FQNEAQ (reference sequence). CDR3 length: 12 amino acids. CDR3 sequence reads: CASSLDGGRQYF. The CDR3 region has the DNA TGTGCCAGCAGCTTAGATGGGGGCCGGCAGTACTTC.

This chain joins TRBV30 and TRBJ2-5; D ambiguous. CDR3 length: 13 amino acids. Germline assignment: CDR1 GTSNPN and CDR2 SVGIG (reference sequence). V was pared by 2 bases and J by 1 base, with 8 bases between. CDR3 DNA sequence: TGTGCCTGGAGTCGAGTTTTCCAAGAGACCCAGTACTTC. Protein sequence: CAWSRVFQETQYF.